This T cell receptor beta chain is from a study of untreated major depressive disorder. Broader study findings: Compared with controls, depressed patients showed more TRBV05-01 (Vbeta 5.1) usage in CD4+ T cells. A comparatively small sample limits the generalizability of these findings. Each subject's top five TRBV05-01 clones were all private.

On this clone: What it binds is unknown.

Here immunoSEQ multiplex PCR was the method, and the copy in TCRdb shows in-frame clones only, minus some. Among over 20,000 clones listed, 87% were seen once. Each donor gave around 32 ml of EDTA blood. Germline V lookup: CDR1 SGHTS, CDR2 YDEGEE. Trimming stripped 1 base from V and 5 bases from J, with 4 bases between. This CDR3 has 12 residues. The sample comprised CD4+ T cells from PBMCs. The receptor comes from a woman younger than 45 in good health. The rearrangement joins TRBV5-8 to TRBJ1-5; D is unresolved. CDR3: CASSLQYQPQHF. CDR3 sequence (DNA): TGTGCCAGCAGCTTGCAGTATCAGCCCCAGCATTTT.